Following are 15 T cell receptor beta chains from one sample sequenced in a study of T cell responses to AZD1222 COVID-19 vaccine. Profiling relied on immunoSEQ multiplex PCR, and the TCRdb table lists in-frame clones only, not all of them. The sample includes 70,000 to 100,000 clones, about 94% of them seen just once. Specimen: peripheral blood, collected 28 days after the second AZD1222 dose. The receptors shown here come from an adult who received the AZD1222 COVID-19 vaccine.

The chain recombines TRBV2 with TRBJ2-7, with D tentatively TRBD1 or TRBD2 (5 bases each). Trimming took 2 bases from V and 3 from J, leaving 14 bases between them. The CDR3 is made up of 15 amino acids. In germline, CDR1 is SNHLY, CDR2 FYNNEI. CDR3 sequence reads: CASSERLLGGYEQYF. The CDR3 DNA is TGTGCCAGCAGTGAAAGACTCCTTGGGGGCTACGAGCAGTACTTC.

V and J are TRBV11-3 and TRBJ1-5; D possibly corresponds to TRBD1 (5 bases). V was pared by 1 base and J by 1 base, with 8 bases between. This CDR3 is built from 15 residues. Germline loops: CDR1 SGHNT, CDR2 YENEEA. The CDR3 reads CASSLAQASNQPQHF. DNA for the CDR3: TGTGCCAGCAGCTTAGCACAGGCCAGCAATCAGCCCCAGCATTTT.

The V gene is TRBV10-3, the J gene TRBJ1-2; D is perhaps TRBD1 (6 bases). CDR1 and CDR2 from the germline V gene are ENHRY and SYGVKD. Trimming shortened V by 0 bases and J by 3 bases, and 14 bases separated the two germline ends. The CDR3 length is 16 residues. The CDR3 region is CAISESIRGADYGYTF. CDR3 coding DNA: TGTGCCATCAGTGAGTCGATTCGGGGGGCAGACTATGGCTACACCTTC.

This clone was detected only a few times. The chain joins TRBV7-3 to TRBJ2-1; 12 bases are a match to TRBD2. J gave up 4 bases and V 5 bases, and 9 bases lay outside the gene matches. The V gene's germline CDR1 is SGHTA and CDR2 FQGTGA. The CDR3 sequence is 17 residues long. CDR3: CASSGVNLAGGYNEQFF. DNA for the CDR3: TGTGCCAGCAGCGGAGTCAACCTAGCGGGGGGGTACAATGAGCAGTTCTTC.

This rearrangement joins TRBV9 to TRBJ2-1, with TRBD2 identical over 13 bases. Trimming took 3 bases from V and 6 from J; bases not matched to a gene: 6. Looked up from germline, CDR1 is SGDLS and CDR2 is YYNGEE. The CDR3 consists of 16 residues. The DNA of the CDR3 is TGTGCCAGCAGCGCAGGCGGGACTAGCGGGGCCAATGAGCAGTTCTTC. Its protein product is CASSAGGTSGANEQFF.

The rearrangement links TRBV7-9 to TRBJ1-2; 7 bases map to TRBD1. The CDR3 covers 15 residues. Looked up from germline, CDR1 is SEHNR and CDR2 is FQNEAQ (reference sequence). V was clipped by 5 bases and J by 5 bases; unmatched bases: 11. As DNA, the CDR3 is TGTGCCAGCAGCACGCCGGGACAGAGATTTTATGGCTACACCTTC. Amino acid sequence: CASSTPGQRFYGYTF.

This clone has a single count. The CDR3 here is CATAWGGANVLTF. In nucleotides, the CDR3 is TGTGCCACCGCCTGGGGAGGGGCCAACGTCCTGACTTTC. This chain joins TRBV19 and TRBJ2-6; D not resolved. Looked up from germline, CDR1 is LNHDA and CDR2 is SQIVND (reference sequence). The V end lost 10 bases, the J end lost 4 bases, and 11 bases lay between the germline ends. CDR3 length equals 13 residues.

A single count supports this clone. This rearrangement joins TRBV12-3 or TRBV12-4 to TRBJ1-1; no reliable D call. The CDR3 contains 13 residues. The V and J ends lost 5 bases and 1 base respectively, with 8 bases between them. The DNA of the CDR3 is TGTGCCAGCAGTCCCCAACCGAACACTGAAGCTTTCTTT. It encodes CASSPQPNTEAFF.

V and J are TRBV24-1 and TRBJ2-5, with D perhaps being TRBD1 or TRBD2 (6 bases each). V shed 2 bases and J shed 1 base, with 10 bases lying between them. Germline assignment: CDR1 KGHDR and CDR2 SFDVKD. CDR3 length: 15 amino acids. Written as DNA, the CDR3 is TGTGCCACCAGTGATTCCGGGGGCCTCCAAGAGACCCAGTACTTC. Protein sequence: CATSDSGGLQETQYF.

The rearrangement links TRBV3-1 (or the pseudogene TRBV3-2) to TRBJ1-1, with 8 positions matching TRBD1. From germline, CDR1 is LGHDT and CDR2 YNNKEL (reference sequence). CDR3 length: 15 amino acids. The V gene end was trimmed by 4 bases and the J gene end by 6 bases; junction bases not matched to a gene: 10. The DNA of the CDR3 is TGTGCCAGCAGCCTCCATCGACAGGGGAAGTCTGAAGCTTTCTTT. It codes for CASSLHRQGKSEAFF.

The chain carries TRBV27 and TRBJ2-7; 16 bases map to TRBD2. Germline V gives CDR1 MNHEY, CDR2 SMNVEV (reference sequence). This CDR3 contains 17 residues. The V segment lost 5 bases and the J segment 5 bases; nucleotides outside the gene matches: 9. The CDR3 DNA reads as TGTGCCAGCAGTACTCTCGGGACTAGCGGGGGGGTCAACGAGCAGTACTTC. It is translated as CASSTLGTSGGVNEQYF.

The chain joins TRBV13 to TRBJ1-5; D ambiguous. V lost 3 bases and J 0 bases, leaving 12 bases between the germline ends. The germline V gene has CDR1 PRHDT and CDR2 FYEKMQ (reference sequence). This CDR3 is built from 16 residues. CDR3 sequence: CASSLSGRYSNQPQHF. CDR3 in DNA: TGTGCCAGCAGCTTGTCTGGCAGGTATAGCAATCAGCCCCAGCATTTT.

The rearrangement joins TRBV6-2 or TRBV6-3 to TRBJ1-1, with D possibly TRBD1 on 5 matching bases. The germline CDR1 and CDR2 sequences are MNHEY and SVGEGT. The CDR3 spans 13 residues. Trimming shortened V by 1 base and J by 6 bases, and 9 bases separated the two germline ends. Written as DNA, the CDR3 is TGTGCCAGCAGTTACTTTCGGGGGGCTGAAGCTTTCTTT. This translates into CASSYFRGAEAFF.

This chain connects TRBV7-2 to TRBJ2-1; D possibly matches TRBD1 or TRBD2 (5 bases each). In germline, CDR1 is SGHTA, CDR2 FQGNSA. The CDR3 sequence is 13 residues long. V was trimmed by 0 bases and J by 15 bases, leaving 15 bases between them. The chain's CDR3 is CASSLAFGASGFF. The CDR3 coding sequence is TGTGCCAGCAGCTTAGCGTTCGGGGCCTCGGGGTTCTTC.

The chain employs TRBV18 and TRBJ1-4; no definite D call. V lost 3 bases and J 6 bases, leaving 14 bases between the germline ends. The CDR3 loop spans 15 amino acids. CDR1 and CDR2 from the germline V gene are KGHSH and LQKENI. This chain's CDR3 is CASSPGSFSDEKLFF. The CDR3 bases are TGTGCCAGCTCACCGGGCAGCTTTTCGGATGAAAAACTGTTTTTT. The full variable domain, in which reference TRBV18 and TRBJ1-4 provide the parts outside the CDR3, is NAGVMQNPRHLVRRRGQEARLRCSPMKGHSHVYWYRQLPEEGLKFMVYLQKENIIDESGMPKERFSAEFPKEGPSILRIQQVVRGDSAAYFCASSPGSFSDEKLFFGSGTQLSVL.